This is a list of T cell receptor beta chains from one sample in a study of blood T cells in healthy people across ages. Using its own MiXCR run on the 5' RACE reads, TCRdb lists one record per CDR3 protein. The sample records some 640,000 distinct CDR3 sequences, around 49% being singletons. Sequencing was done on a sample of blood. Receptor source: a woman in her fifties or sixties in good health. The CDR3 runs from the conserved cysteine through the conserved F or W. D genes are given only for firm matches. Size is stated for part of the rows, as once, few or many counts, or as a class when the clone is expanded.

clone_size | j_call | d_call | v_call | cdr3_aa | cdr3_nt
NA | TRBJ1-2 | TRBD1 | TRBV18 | CASSPSTGNYGYTF | TGTGCCAGCTCACCGTCGACAGGGAACTATGGCTACACCTTC
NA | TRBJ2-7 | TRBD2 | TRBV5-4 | CASSLSGTSGRGEQYF | TGTGCCAGCAGCCTCTCCGGGACTAGCGGGAGAGGCGAGCAGTACTTC
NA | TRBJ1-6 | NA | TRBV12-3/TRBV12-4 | CASSPGSILHF | TGTGCCAGCAGCCCCGGAAGTATTCTCCACTTT
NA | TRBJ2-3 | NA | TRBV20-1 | CSARDYRRYTFTDTQYF | TGCAGTGCTAGAGATTACCGGCGATATACTTTCACAGATACGCAGTATTTT
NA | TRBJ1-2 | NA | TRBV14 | CASSQGTNYGYTF | TGTGCCAGCAGCCAGGGTACCAACTATGGCTACACCTTC
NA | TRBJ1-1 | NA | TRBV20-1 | CSARDPGDSNTEAFF | TGCAGTGCTAGAGACCCAGGGGATTCTAACACTGAAGCTTTCTTT
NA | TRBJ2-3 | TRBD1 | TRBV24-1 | CATSDWTGPEATQYF | TGTGCCACCAGTGATTGGACAGGGCCCGAAGCTACGCAGTATTTT
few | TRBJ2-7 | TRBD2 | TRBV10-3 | CAIRLTSEPYEQYF | TGTGCCATCCGCCTGACTAGCGAGCCCTACGAGCAGTACTTC
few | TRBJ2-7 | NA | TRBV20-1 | CSALGQTYEQYF | TGCAGTGCTTTAGGACAGACCTACGAGCAGTACTTC
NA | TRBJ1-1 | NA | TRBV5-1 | CASSLAEGRSTEAFF | TGCGCCAGCAGCTTGGCGGAGGGAAGGAGTACTGAAGCTTTCTTT
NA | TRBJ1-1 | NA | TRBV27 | CASKRNTEAFF | TGTGCCAGCAAGAGGAACACTGAAGCTTTCTTT
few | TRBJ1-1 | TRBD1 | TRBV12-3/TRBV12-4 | CATPQGTGGEAFF | TGTGCCACTCCCCAAGGGACAGGGGGTGAAGCTTTCTTT
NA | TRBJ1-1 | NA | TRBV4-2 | CASSPMTGNTEAFF | TGTGCCAGCAGCCCGATGACAGGGAACACTGAAGCTTTCTTT
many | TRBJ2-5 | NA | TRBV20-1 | CSASPPLAAVQETQYF | TGCAGTGCTAGTCCCCCCTTAGCGGCCGTACAGGAGACCCAGTACTTC
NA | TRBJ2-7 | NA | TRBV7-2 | CASSLSGARTYEQYF | TGTGCCAGCAGCTTAAGTGGGGCCAGAACCTACGAGCAGTACTTC
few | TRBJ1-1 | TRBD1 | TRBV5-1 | CASRSSRGLRYTEAFF | TGCGCCAGCAGATCTTCCAGGGGGTTGAGGTACACTGAAGCTTTCTTT
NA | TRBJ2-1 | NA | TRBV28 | CASSPAVPNEQFF | TGTGCCAGCAGCCCCGCTGTACCCAATGAGCAGTTCTTC
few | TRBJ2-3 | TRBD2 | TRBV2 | CASSARLASTDTQYF | TGTGCCAGCAGCGCTAGACTAGCTAGCACAGATACGCAGTATTTT
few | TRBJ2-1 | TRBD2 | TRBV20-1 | CSARLAGAVVNEQFF | TGCAGTGCTAGATTAGCGGGAGCCGTGGTGAATGAGCAGTTCTTC
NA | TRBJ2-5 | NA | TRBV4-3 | CASSQNPARETQYF | TGCGCCAGCAGCCAAAATCCAGCCCGAGAGACCCAGTACTTC
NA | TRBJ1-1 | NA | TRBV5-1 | CASSLATTKNTEAFF | TGCGCCAGCAGCTTGGCCACGACAAAGAACACTGAAGCTTTCTTT
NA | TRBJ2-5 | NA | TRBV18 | CASSPPQRPQYF | TGTGCCAGCTCACCTCCCCAGAGGCCCCAGTACTTC
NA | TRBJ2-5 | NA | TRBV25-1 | CASSDPRLGSQTQYF | TGTGCCAGCAGTGACCCCAGACTAGGCTCGCAGACCCAGTACTTC
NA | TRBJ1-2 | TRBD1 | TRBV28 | CASSLGTTGGAHYGYTF | TGTGCCAGCAGTTTAGGGACTACAGGGGGCGCTCACTATGGCTACACCTTC
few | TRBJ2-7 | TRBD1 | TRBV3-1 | CASPRTGPYEQYF | TGTGCCAGCCCCAGGACAGGCCCCTACGAGCAGTACTTC
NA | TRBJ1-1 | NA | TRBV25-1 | CASRPGDRDNTEAFF | TGTGCCAGCAGGCCAGGGGATAGAGACAACACTGAAGCTTTCTTT
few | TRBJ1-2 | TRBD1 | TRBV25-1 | CASSESGQGARGRGYTF | TGTGCCAGCAGTGAATCGGGACAGGGGGCTCGTGGTCGTGGCTACACCTTC
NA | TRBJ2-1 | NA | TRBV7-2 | CASSLAATSSYEQFF | TGTGCCAGCAGCTTAGCGGCCACCAGCTCCTACGAGCAGTTCTTC
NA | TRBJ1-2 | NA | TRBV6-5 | CASSRWGRPLGYGYTF | TGTGCCAGCAGTAGGTGGGGGCGGCCTCTTGGATATGGCTACACCTTC
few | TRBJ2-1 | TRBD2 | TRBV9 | CASSQREGTYNEQFF | TGTGCCAGCAGCCAGCGGGAGGGCACCTACAATGAGCAGTTCTTC